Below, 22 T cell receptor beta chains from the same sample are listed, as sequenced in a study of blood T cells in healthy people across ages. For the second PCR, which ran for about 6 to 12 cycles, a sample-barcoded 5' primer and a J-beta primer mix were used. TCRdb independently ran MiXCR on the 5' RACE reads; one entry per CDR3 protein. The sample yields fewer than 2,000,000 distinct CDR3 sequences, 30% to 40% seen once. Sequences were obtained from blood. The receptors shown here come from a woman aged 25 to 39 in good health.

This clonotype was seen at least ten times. CDR3 loop: CASSLDRVGNEQYF. CDR3 DNA sequence: TGTGCCAGCAGCCTGGACAGGGTGGGTAACGAGCAGTACTTC. This rearrangement joins TRBV7-2 to TRBJ2-7; 8 bases line up with TRBD1. There are 14 residues in the CDR3. V trimming: 5 bases; J trimming: 5 bases; junction bases outside the gene matches: 8. The V gene's germline CDR1 is SGHTA and CDR2 FQGNSA.

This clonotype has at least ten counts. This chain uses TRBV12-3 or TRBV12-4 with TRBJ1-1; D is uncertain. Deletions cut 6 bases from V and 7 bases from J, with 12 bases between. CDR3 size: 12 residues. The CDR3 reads CASSPGVSEAFF. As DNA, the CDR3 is TGTGCCAGCAGCCCAGGCGTGAGTGAAGCTTTCTTT.

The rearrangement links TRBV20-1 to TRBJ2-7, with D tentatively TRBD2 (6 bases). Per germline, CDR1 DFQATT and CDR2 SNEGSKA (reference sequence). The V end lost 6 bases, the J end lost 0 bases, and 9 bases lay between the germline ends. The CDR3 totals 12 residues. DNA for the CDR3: TGCAGTGCGGACTATATCTCCTACGAGCAGTACTTC. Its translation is CSADYISYEQYF.

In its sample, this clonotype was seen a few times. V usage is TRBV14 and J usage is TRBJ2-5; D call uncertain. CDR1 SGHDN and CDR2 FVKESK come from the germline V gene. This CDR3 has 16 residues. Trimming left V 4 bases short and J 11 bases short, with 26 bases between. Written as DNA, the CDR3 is TGTGCCAGCAGCCCTCCCCCCGGGCCTAGTCCAAATGAGCAGTACTTC. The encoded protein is CASSPPPGPSPNEQYF.

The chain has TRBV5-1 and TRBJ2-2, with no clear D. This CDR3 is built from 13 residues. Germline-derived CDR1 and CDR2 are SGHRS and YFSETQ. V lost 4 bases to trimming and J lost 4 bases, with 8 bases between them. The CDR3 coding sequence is TGCGCCAGCAGCCCGGAGTCCACCGGGGAGCTGTTTTTT. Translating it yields CASSPESTGELFF.

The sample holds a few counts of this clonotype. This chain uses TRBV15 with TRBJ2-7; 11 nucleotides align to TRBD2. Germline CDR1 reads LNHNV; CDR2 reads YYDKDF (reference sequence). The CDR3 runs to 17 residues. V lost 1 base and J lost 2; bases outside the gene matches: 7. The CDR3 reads CATSRATSGILTYEQYF. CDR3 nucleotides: TGTGCCACCAGCAGAGCGACTAGCGGGATCCTCACCTACGAGCAGTACTTC.

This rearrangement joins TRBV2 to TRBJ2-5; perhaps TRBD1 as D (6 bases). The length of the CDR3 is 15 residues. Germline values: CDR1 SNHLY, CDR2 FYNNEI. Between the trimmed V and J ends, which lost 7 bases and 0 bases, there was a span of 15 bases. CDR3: CASIDRDTYQETQYF. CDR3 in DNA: TGTGCCAGCATTGACCGGGACACCTACCAAGAGACCCAGTACTTC.

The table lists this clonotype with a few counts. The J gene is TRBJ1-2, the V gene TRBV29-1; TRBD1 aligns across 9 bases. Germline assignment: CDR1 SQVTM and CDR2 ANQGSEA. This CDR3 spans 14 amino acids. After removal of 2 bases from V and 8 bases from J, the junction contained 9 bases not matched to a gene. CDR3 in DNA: TGCAGCGTTGAATCGGACAGGGGTACGTGGGGCTACACCTTC. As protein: CSVESDRGTWGYTF. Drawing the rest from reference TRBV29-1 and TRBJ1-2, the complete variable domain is SAVISQKPSRDICQRGTSLTIQCQVDSQVTMMFWYRQQPGQSLTLIATANQGSEATYESGFVIDKFPISRPNLTFSTLTVSNMSPEDSSIYLCSVESDRGTWGYTFGSGTRLTVV.

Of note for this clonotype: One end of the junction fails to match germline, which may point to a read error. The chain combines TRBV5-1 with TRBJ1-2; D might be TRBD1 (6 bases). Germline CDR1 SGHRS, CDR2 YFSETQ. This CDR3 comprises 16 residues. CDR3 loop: CASSLRTDYTNYGHTF. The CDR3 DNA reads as TGCGCCAGCAGCTTGCGGACAGACTATACTAACTATGGCCACACCTTC.

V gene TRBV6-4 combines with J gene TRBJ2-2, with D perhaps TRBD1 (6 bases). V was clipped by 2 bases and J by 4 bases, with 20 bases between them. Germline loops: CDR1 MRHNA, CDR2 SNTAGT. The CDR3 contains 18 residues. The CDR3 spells CASSDSDLGALGTGELFF. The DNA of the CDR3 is TGTGCCAGCAGTGACAGTGATCTGGGGGCTCTTGGCACCGGGGAGCTGTTTTTT.

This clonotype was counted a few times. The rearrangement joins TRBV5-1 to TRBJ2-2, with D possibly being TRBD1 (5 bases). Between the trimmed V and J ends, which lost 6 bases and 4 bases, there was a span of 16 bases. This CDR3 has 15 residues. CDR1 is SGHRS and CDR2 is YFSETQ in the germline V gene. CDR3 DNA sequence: TGCGCCAGCACCCAAAGACCAGGGTTCACCGGGGAGCTGTTTTTT. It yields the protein CASTQRPGFTGELFF.

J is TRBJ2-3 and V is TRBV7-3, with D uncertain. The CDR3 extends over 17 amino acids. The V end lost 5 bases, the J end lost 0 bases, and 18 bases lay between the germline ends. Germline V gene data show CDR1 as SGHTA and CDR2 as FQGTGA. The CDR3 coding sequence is TGTGCCAGCAGCCCACGCGCCACGGTCCTTAGCACAGATACGCAGTATTTT. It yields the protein CASSPRATVLSTDTQYF.

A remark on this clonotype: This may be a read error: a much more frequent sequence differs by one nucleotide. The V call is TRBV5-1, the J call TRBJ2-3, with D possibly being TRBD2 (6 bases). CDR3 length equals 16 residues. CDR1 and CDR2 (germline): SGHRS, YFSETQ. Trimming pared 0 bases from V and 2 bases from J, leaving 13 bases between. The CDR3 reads CASSLDVGEATDTQYF. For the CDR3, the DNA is TGCGCCAGCAGCTTGGATGTCGGGGAGGCCACAGATACGCAGTATTTT.

CDR3 sequence reads: CASSFQGGSYNEQFF. For the CDR3, the DNA is TGTGCCAGCAGTTTTCAGGGGGGCTCCTACAATGAGCAGTTCTTC. The chain joins TRBV28 to TRBJ2-1, with D maybe TRBD1 (7 bases). This CDR3 spans 15 amino acids. Germline values: CDR1 MDHEN, CDR2 SYDVKM. V lost 3 bases to trimming and J lost 0 bases, with 9 bases between them.

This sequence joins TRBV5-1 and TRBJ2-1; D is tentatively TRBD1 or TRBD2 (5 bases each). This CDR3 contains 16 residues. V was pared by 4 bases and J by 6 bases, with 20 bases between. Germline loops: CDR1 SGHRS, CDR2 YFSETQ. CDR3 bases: TGCGCCAGCAGCCTCTGGGGCAGCGAGGGTGCCAATGAGCAGTTCTTC. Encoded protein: CASSLWGSEGANEQFF.

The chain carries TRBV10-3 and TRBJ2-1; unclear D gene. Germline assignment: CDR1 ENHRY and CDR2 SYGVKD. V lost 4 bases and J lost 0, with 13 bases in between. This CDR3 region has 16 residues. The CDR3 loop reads CAISAVATSSYNEQFF. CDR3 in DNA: TGTGCCATCAGTGCCGTCGCGACCAGCTCCTACAATGAGCAGTTCTTC.

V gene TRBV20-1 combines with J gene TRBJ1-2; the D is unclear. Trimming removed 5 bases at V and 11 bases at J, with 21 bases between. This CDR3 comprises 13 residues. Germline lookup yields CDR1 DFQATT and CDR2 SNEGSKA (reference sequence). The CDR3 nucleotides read TGCAGTGCTCCCCCGGTCAGCAGAGCTAGTTACACCTTC. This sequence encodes CSAPPVSRASYTF.

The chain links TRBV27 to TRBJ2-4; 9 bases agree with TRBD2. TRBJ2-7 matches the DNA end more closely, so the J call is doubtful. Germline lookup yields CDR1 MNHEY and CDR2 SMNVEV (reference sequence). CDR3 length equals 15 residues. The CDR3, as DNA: TGTGCCAGCAGTTTAGCCGGGACTAGCACGTACGAGCAGTACTTC. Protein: CASSLAGTSTYEQYF.

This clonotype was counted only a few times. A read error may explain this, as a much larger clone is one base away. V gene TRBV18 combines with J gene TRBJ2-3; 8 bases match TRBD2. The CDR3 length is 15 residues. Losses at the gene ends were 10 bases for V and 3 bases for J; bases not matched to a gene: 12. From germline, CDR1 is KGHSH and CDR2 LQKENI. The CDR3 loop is CANSPLAAGTDTQYF. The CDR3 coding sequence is TGTGCCAACTCCCCACTAGCGGCGGGTACAGATACGCAGTATTTT.

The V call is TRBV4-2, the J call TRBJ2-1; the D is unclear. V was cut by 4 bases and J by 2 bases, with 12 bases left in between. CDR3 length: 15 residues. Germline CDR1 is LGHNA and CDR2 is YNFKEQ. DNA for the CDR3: TGTGCCAGCAGCCGAGACGGGTTCACCTACAATGAGCAGTTCTTC. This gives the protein CASSRDGFTYNEQFF.

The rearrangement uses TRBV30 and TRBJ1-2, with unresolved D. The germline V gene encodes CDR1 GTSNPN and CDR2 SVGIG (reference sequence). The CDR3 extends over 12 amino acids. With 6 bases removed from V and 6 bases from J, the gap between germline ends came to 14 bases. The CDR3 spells CACLIGRDGYTF. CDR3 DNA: TGTGCCTGCCTTATAGGACGAGATGGCTACACCTTC.

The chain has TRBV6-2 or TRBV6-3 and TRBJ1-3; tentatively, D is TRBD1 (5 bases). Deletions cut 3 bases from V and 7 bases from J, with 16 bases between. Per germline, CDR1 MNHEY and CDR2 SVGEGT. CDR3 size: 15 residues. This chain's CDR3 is CASSYAARDGNTIYF. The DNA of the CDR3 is TGTGCCAGCAGTTATGCAGCGCGGGACGGGAACACCATATATTTT.